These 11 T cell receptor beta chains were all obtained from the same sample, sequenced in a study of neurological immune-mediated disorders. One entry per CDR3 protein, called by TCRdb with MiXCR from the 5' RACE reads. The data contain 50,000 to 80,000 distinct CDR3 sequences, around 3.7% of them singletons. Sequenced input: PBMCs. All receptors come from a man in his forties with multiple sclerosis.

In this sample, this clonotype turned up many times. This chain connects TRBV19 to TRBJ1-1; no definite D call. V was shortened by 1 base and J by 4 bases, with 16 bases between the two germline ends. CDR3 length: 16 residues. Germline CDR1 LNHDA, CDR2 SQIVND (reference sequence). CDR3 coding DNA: TGTGCCAGTAGTATAGTTGGTTCGGTTGGTGGCACTGAAGCTTTCTTT. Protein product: CASSIVGSVGGTEAFF.

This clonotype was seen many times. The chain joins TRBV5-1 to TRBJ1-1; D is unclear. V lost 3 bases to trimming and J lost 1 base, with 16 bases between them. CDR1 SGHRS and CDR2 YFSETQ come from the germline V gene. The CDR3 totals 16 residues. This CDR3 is CASSSGRRAENTEAFF. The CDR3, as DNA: TGCGCCAGCAGCTCCGGCCGGAGGGCAGAGAACACTGAAGCTTTCTTT.

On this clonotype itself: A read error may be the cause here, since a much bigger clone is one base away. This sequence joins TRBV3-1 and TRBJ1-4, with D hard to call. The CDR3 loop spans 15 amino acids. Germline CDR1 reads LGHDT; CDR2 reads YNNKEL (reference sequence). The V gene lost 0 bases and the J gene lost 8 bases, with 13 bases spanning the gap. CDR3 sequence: CASSQDGEGKEKLFF. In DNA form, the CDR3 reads TGTGCCAGCAGCCAAGATGGTGAGGGTAAGGAAAAACTGTTTTTT.

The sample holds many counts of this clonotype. The CDR3 sequence is CASSSTRAGVTDTQYF. DNA of the CDR3: TGTGCCAGCAGTTCTACTAGGGCGGGGGTCACAGATACGCAGTATTTT. This sequence joins TRBV7-9 and TRBJ2-3; 7 bases fit TRBD2. V trimming: 6 bases; J trimming: 2 bases; junction bases outside the gene matches: 11. Germline V gives CDR1 SEHNR, CDR2 FQNEAQ (reference sequence). The CDR3 has 16 residues.

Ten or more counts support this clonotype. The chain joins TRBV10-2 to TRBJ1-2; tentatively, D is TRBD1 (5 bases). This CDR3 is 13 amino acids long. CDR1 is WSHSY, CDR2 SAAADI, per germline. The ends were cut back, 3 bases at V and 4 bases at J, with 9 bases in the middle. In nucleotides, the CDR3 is TGCGCCAGCAGTGATGAGGGGTTCTATGGCTACACCTTC. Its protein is CASSDEGFYGYTF.

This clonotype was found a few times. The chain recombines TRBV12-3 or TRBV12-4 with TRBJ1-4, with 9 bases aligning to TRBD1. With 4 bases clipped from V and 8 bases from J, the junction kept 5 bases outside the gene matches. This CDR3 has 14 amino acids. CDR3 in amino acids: CASSWTGVKEKLFF. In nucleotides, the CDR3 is TGTGCCAGCAGTTGGACAGGGGTCAAGGAAAAACTGTTTTTT.

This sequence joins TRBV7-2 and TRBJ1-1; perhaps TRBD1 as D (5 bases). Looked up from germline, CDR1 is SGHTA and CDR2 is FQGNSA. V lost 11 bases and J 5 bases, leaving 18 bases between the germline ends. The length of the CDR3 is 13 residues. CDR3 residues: CASDAGLGTEAFF. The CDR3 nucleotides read TGTGCCTCCGATGCAGGGTTGGGAACTGAAGCTTTCTTT. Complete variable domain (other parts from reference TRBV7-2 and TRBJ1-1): GAGVSQSPSNKVTEKGKDVELRCDPISGHTALYWYRQSLGQGLEFLIYFQGNSAPDKSGLPSDRFSAERTGGSVSTLTIQRTQQEDSAVYLCASDAGLGTEAFFGQGTRLTVV.

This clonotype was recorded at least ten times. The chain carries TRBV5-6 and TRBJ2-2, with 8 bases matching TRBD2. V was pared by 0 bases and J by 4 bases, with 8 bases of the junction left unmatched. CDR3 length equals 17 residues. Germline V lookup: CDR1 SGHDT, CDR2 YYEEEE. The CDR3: CASSLVWGTSVTGELFF. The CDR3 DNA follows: TGTGCCAGCAGCTTGGTTTGGGGGACTAGTGTCACCGGGGAGCTGTTTTTT.

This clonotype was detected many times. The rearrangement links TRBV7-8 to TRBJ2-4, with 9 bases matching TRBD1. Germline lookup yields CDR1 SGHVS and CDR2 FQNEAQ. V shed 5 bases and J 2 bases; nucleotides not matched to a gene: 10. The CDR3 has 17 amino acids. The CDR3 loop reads CASSLGGTGRSKNIQYF. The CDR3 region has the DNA TGTGCCAGCAGCCTAGGAGGGACAGGGAGGTCCAAAAACATTCAGTACTTC.

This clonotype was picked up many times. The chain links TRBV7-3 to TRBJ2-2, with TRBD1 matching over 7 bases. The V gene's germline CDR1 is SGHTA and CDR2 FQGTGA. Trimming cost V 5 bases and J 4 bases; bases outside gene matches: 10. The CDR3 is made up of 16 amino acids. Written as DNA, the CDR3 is TGTGCCAGCAGCGAACCTGGACAGGAGTCCACCGGGGAGCTGTTTTTT. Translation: CASSEPGQESTGELFF. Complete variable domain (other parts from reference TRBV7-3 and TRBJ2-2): GAGVSQTPSNKVTEKGKYVELRCDPISGHTALYWYRQSLGQGPEFLIYFQGTGAADDSGLPNDRFFAVRPEGSVSTLKIQRTERGDSAVYLCASSEPGQESTGELFFGEGSRLTVL.

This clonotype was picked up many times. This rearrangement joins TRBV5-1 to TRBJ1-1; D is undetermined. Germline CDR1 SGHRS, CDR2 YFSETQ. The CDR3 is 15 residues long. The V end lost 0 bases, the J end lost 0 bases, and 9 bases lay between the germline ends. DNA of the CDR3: TGCGCCAGCAGCTTGGTAACAGCGATGAACACTGAAGCTTTCTTT. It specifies CASSLVTAMNTEAFF.